These 7 T cell receptor beta chains originate from one sample sequenced in a study of cytomegalovirus exposure and HLA in healthy donors. PCR primers comprised 60 Vbeta and 13 Jbeta primers. Method: immunoSEQ multiplex PCR; TCRdb's copy keeps in-frame clones and lacks some. The top ten hold 10% of the sample, which has around 120,000 clones, about 60% seen once. Sequenced: PBMCs. These receptors originate from a middle-aged man in good health and CMV-seropositive.

This clone is a singleton in its sample. This chain links TRBV5-6 with TRBJ2-1; D call uncertain. Trimming cost V 0 bases and J 0 bases, with 7 bases left between them. The CDR3 has 15 residues. CDR1 SGHDT and CDR2 YYEEEE come from the germline V gene. The CDR3 DNA sequence: TGTGCCAGCAGCTTGGTAACAAGCTCCTACAATGAGCAGTTCTTC. It is translated as CASSLVTSSYNEQFF.

Details on this clone: Other DNA sequences in the same sample also yield this CDR3. This chain links TRBV7-9 with TRBJ1-2, with 7 bases identical to TRBD1. The CDR3 spans 12 residues. V was clipped by 5 bases and J by 4 bases; unmatched bases: 1. In germline, CDR1 is SEHNR, CDR2 FQNEAQ (reference sequence). CDR3 sequence reads: CASSRDSYGYTF. The DNA of the CDR3 is TGTGCCAGCAGCCGGGACAGCTATGGCTACACCTTC.

The chain links TRBV5-1 to TRBJ2-1; tentatively, D is TRBD1 (6 bases). The CDR3 contains 13 residues. The V gene lost 0 bases and the J gene lost 9 bases, with 10 bases spanning the gap. CDR1 is SGHRS, CDR2 YFSETQ, per germline. This CDR3 is CASSLDIGGEQFF. The CDR3 nucleotides read TGCGCCAGCAGCTTGGACATAGGGGGTGAGCAGTTCTTC.

The DNA for the CDR3 is TGTGCCAGCAGCTTTCCGGGGGGGGGTCAGAATGAAAAACTGTTTTTT. Translation gives CASSFPGGGQNEKLFF. This chain connects TRBV5-6 to TRBJ1-4; tentatively, D is TRBD1 (5 bases). CDR1 and CDR2 (germline): SGHDT, YYEEEE. V was cut by 2 bases and J by 5 bases, with 16 bases left in between. The CDR3 is 16 amino acids.

The rearrangement joins TRBV15 to TRBJ2-7; 7 positions match TRBD2. V lost 4 bases to trimming and J lost 4 bases; unmatched junction nucleotides: 10. The CDR3 sequence is 15 residues long. Per germline, CDR1 LNHNV and CDR2 YYDKDF (reference sequence). The CDR3 here is CATSIRAGVGYEQYF. The CDR3 region has the DNA TGTGCCACCAGCATCCGGGCGGGAGTTGGGTACGAGCAGTACTTC.

V is TRBV7-2 and J is TRBJ2-3; TRBD2 might be the D (6 bases). The V end lost 3 bases, the J end lost 0 bases, and 10 bases lay between the germline ends. Germline V gene lookup returns CDR1 SGHTA and CDR2 FQGNSA. The CDR3 has 15 amino acids. For the CDR3, the DNA is TGTGCCAGCAGCTTCTTAGCGGATAGCACAGATACGCAGTATTTT. Amino acids: CASSFLADSTDTQYF.

V usage is TRBV5-4 and J usage is TRBJ1-4; a weak D match, TRBD1 (6 bases). V was trimmed by 4 bases and J by 5 bases, leaving 12 bases between them. The CDR3 is 14 residues long. Germline loops: CDR1 SGHNT, CDR2 YYREEE (reference sequence). CDR3 loop: CASSLGTRNEKLFF. DNA for the CDR3: TGTGCCAGCAGCCTCGGGACACGGAATGAAAAACTGTTTTTT.